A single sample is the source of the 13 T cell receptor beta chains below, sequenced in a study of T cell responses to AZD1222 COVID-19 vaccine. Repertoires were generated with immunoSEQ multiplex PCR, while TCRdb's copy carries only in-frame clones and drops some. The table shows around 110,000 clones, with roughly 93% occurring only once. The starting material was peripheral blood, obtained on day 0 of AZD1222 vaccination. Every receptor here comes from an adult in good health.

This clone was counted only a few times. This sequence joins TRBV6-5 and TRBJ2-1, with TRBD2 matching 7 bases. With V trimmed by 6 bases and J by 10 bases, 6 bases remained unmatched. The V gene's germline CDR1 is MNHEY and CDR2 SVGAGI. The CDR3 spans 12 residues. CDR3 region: CASSPLGGEQFF. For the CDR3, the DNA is TGTGCCAGCAGCCCCTTGGGGGGGGAGCAGTTCTTC.

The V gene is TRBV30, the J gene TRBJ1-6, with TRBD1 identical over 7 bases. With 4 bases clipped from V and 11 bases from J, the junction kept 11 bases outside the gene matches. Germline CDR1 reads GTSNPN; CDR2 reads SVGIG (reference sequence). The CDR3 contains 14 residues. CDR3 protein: CAWKVGQIKAPLHF. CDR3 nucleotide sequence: TGTGCCTGGAAGGTGGGACAGATCAAAGCACCCCTCCACTTT.

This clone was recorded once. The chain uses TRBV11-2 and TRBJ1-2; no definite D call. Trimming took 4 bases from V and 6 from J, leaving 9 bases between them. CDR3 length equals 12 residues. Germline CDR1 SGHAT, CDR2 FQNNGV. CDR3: CASSSNGDGYTF. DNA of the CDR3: TGTGCCAGCAGCTCGAACGGGGATGGCTACACCTTC.

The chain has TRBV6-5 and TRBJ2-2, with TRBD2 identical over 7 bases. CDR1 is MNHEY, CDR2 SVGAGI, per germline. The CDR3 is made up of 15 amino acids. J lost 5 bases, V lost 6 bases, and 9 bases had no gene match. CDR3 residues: CASSSWGGKTGELFF. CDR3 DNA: TGTGCCAGCAGCTCCTGGGGGGGAAAGACCGGGGAGCTGTTTTTT.

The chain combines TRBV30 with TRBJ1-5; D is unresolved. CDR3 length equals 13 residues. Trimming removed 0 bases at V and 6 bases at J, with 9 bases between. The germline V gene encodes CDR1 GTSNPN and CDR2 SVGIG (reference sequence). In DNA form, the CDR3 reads TGTGCCTGGAGTGTTATTGGGTTTCAGCCCCAGCATTTT. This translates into CAWSVIGFQPQHF.

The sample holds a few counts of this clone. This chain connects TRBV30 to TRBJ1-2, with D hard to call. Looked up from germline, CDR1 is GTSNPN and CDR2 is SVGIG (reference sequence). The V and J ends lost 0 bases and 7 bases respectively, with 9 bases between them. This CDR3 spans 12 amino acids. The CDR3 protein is CAWSVPPVGYTF. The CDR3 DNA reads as TGTGCCTGGAGTGTACCCCCAGTTGGCTACACCTTC.

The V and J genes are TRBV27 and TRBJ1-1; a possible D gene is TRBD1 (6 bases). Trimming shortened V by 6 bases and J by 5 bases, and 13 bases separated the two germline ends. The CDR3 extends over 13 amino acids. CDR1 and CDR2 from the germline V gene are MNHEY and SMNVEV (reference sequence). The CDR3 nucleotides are TGTGCCAGCAGATCTACAGGGTTAACTGAAGCTTTCTTT. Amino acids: CASRSTGLTEAFF.

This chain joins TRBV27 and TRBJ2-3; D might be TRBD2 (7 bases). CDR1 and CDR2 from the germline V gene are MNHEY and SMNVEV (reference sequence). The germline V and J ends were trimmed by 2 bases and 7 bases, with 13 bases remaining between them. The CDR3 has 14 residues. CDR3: CASSLVGGQHTQYF. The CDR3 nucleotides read TGTGCCAGCAGTTTAGTGGGGGGGCAGCATACGCAGTATTTT.

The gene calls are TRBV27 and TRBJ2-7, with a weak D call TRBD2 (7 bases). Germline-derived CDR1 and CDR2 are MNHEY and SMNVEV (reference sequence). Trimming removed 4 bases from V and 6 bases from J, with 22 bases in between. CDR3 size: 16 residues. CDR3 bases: TGTGCCAGCAGTTCGCGCTCGATATGGGGGGGGCTCGAGCAGTACTTC. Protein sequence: CASSSRSIWGGLEQYF.

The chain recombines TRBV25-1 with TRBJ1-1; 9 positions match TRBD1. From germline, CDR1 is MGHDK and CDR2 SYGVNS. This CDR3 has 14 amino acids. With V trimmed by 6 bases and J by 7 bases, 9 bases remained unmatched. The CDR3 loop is CASRPDRGFGEAFF. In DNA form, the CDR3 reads TGTGCCAGCAGACCAGACAGGGGGTTCGGTGAAGCTTTCTTT.

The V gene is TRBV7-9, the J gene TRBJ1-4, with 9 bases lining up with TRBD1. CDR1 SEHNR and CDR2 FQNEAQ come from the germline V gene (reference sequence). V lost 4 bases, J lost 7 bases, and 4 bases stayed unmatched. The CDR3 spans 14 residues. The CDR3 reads CASSSGTGSEKLFF. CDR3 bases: TGTGCCAGCAGCTCCGGGACAGGGTCTGAAAAACTGTTTTTT.

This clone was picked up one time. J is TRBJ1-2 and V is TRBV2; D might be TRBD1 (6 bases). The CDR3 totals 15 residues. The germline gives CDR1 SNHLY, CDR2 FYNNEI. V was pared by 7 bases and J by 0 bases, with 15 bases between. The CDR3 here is CASIPDRRANYGYTF. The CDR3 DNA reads TGTGCCAGCATTCCAGACAGGAGAGCTAACTATGGCTACACCTTC. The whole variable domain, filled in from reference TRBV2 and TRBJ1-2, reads EPEVTQTPSHQVTQMGQEVILRCVPISNHLYFYWYRQILGQKVEFLVSFYNNEISEKSEIFDDQFSVERPDGSNFTLKIRSTKLEDSAMYFCASIPDRRANYGYTFGSGTRLTVV.

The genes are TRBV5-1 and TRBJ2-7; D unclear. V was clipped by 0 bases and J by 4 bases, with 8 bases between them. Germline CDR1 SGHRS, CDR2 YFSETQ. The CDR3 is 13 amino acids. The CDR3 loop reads CASSLAVSYEQYF. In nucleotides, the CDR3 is TGCGCCAGCAGCTTGGCAGTATCGTACGAGCAGTACTTC.